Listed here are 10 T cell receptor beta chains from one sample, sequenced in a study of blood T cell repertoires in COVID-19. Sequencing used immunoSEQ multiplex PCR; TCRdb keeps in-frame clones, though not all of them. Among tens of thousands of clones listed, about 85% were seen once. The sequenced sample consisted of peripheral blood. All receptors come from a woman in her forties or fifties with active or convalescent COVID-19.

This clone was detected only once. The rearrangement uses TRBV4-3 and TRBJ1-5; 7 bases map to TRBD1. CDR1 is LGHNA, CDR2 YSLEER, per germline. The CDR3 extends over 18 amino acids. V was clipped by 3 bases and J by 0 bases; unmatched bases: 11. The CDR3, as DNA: TGCGCCAGCAGCCATAAAGGGACAGAAGTTTATAGCAATCAGCCCCAGCATTTT. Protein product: CASSHKGTEVYSNQPQHF.

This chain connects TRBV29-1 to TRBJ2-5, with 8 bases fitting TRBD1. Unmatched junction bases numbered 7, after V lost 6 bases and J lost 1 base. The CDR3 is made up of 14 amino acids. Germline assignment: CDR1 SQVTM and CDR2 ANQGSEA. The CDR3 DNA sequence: TGCAGCGTCAAATCAGGGGGCTTCCAAGAGACCCAGTACTTC. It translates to CSVKSGGFQETQYF.

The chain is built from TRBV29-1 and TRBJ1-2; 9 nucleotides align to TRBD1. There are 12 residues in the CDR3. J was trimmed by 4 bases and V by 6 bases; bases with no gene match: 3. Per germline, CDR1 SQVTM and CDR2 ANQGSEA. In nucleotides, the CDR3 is TGCAGCGTCCGGGACAGGGCCTATGGCTACACCTTC. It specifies CSVRDRAYGYTF.

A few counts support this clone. CDR3 sequence reads: CASSLRGVGETQYF. The CDR3 region has the DNA TGTGCCAGCAGCCTGCGGGGGGTGGGAGAGACCCAGTACTTC. The chain recombines TRBV3-1 (or the pseudogene TRBV3-2) with TRBJ2-5, with TRBD2 matching 8 bases. The CDR3 contains 14 residues. Germline V gene data show CDR1 as LGHDT and CDR2 as YNNKEL (reference sequence). J lost 4 bases, V lost 4 bases, and 5 bases had no gene match.

DNA of the CDR3: TGCGCCAGCAGCCAAGATCGGCGGCGGGGAGAGCAGTTCTTC. Its protein is CASSQDRRRGEQFF. The rearrangement joins TRBV4-3 to TRBJ2-1; D perhaps matches TRBD2 (6 bases). The V end was cut by 0 bases, the J end by 10 bases, with 13 bases between. The CDR3 consists of 14 residues. Germline V gene sequence: CDR1 LGHNA, CDR2 YSLEER.

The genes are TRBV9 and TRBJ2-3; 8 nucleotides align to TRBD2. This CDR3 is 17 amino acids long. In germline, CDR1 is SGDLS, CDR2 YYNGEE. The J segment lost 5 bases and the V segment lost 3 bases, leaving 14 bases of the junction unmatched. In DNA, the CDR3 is TGTGCCAGCAGCGGTCTCGGGGGGGCATTTTCTGTAGATACGCAGTATTTT. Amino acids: CASSGLGGAFSVDTQYF. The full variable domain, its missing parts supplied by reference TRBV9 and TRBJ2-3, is DSGVTQTPKHLITATGQRVTLRCSPRSGDLSVYWYQQSLDQGLQFLIQYYNGEERAKGNILERFSAQQFPDLHSELNLSSLELGDSALYFCASSGLGGAFSVDTQYFGPGTRLTVL.

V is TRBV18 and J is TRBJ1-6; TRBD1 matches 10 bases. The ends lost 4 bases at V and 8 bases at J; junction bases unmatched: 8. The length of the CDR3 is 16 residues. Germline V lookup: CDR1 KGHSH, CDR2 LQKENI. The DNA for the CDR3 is TGTGCCAGCTCACTGATACAGGGGACAGGGGATTCACCCCTCCACTTT. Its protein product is CASSLIQGTGDSPLHF.

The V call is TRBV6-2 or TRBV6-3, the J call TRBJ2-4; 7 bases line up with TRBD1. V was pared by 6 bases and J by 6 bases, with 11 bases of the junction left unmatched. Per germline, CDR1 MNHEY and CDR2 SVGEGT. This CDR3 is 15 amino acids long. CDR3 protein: CASSYPGQWTNIQYF. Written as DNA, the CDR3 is TGTGCCAGCAGCTATCCGGGACAGTGGACAAACATTCAGTACTTC.

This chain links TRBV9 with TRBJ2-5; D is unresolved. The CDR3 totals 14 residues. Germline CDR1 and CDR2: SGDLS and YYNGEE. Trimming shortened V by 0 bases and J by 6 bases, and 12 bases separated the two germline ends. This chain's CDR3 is CASSVDLERKTQYF. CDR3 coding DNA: TGTGCCAGCAGCGTAGATCTAGAGAGAAAGACCCAGTACTTC.

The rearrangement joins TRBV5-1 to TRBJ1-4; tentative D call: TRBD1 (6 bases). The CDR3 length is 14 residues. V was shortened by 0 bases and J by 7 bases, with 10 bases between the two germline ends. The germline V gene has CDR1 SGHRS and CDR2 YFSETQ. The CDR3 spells CASSLDRVAEKLFF. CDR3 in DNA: TGCGCCAGCAGCTTGGACAGGGTAGCTGAAAAACTGTTTTTT.